What follows are 24 T cell receptor beta chains derived from one specimen sequenced in a study of blood T cell repertoires in COVID-19. This table comes from immunoSEQ multiplex PCR, and its TCRdb copy is limited to in-frame clones, with some not included. Of about 120,000 clones listed, around 90% are singletons. Material for sequencing was peripheral blood. The receptors come from a woman in her fifties or sixties with COVID-19, enrolled during active disease.

The V call is TRBV7-2, the J call TRBJ2-1; tentative D call: TRBD1 (6 bases). With 0 bases removed from V and 4 bases from J, the gap between germline ends came to 10 bases. Germline V CDR1 and CDR2: SGHTA, FQGNSA. This CDR3 is built from 15 residues. CDR3 residues: CASSLAQGTYNEQFF. CDR3 DNA: TGTGCCAGCAGCTTAGCACAGGGTACATACAATGAGCAGTTCTTC.

The DNA for the CDR3 is TGTGCCAGCAGCGCAGACTCAGGGAGGGGAGAGACCCAGTACTTC. The encoded protein is CASSADSGRGETQYF. V is TRBV9 and J is TRBJ2-5; 7 nucleotides agree with TRBD2. V was pared by 3 bases and J by 4 bases, with 9 bases of the junction left unmatched. Germline V gives CDR1 SGDLS, CDR2 YYNGEE. This CDR3 spans 15 amino acids.

This chain joins TRBV5-5 and TRBJ1-6, with D possibly TRBD1 on 5 matching bases. Trimming removed 0 bases from V and 2 bases from J, with 12 bases in between. CDR3 size: 17 residues. The germline V gene has CDR1 SGHKS and CDR2 YYEKEE (reference sequence). The CDR3 DNA reads TGTGCCAGCAGCTTGGAGTCGACAGCTACCTATAATTCACCCCTCCACTTT. Translation gives CASSLESTATYNSPLHF.

The V call is TRBV6-6, the J call TRBJ1-2, with D perhaps matching TRBD1 (5 bases). Germline lookup yields CDR1 MNHNY and CDR2 SVGAGI (reference sequence). The CDR3 totals 13 residues. The ends were cut back, 8 bases at V and 2 bases at J, with 12 bases in the middle. The CDR3, as DNA: TGTGCCAGCCGTTCGGCAGGGAACTATGGCTACACCTTC. This codes for CASRSAGNYGYTF.

V is TRBV14 and J is TRBJ1-4; the D is unclear. V was cut by 0 bases and J by 10 bases, with 12 bases left in between. CDR3 size: 14 residues. The germline V gene encodes CDR1 SGHDN and CDR2 FVKESK. The CDR3 sequence is CASSQDLSGRKLFF. CDR3 DNA sequence: TGTGCCAGCAGCCAAGATCTTAGCGGTCGAAAACTGTTTTTT.

This clone showed up just once. The chain carries TRBV12-5 and TRBJ1-1; 9 positions agree with TRBD1. The germline V gene has CDR1 LGHNT and CDR2 FRNRAP. The length of the CDR3 is 14 residues. V trimming: 7 bases; J trimming: 10 bases; junction bases outside the gene matches: 13. Here the CDR3 DNA reads TGTGCTAGTGTTCTAGACAGGGGGGGAATTAGAGCTTTCTTT. Amino acid sequence: CASVLDRGGIRAFF.

The V gene is TRBV9, the J gene TRBJ1-1; 8 bases line up with TRBD1. The CDR3 is 12 residues long. The trim removed 3 bases at V and 7 bases at J, leaving 2 bases unmatched. The germline CDR1 and CDR2 sequences are SGDLS and YYNGEE. DNA of the CDR3: TGTGCCAGCAGCGGAGGACAGGGTGAAGCTTTCTTT. This codes for CASSGGQGEAFF.

This clone was detected only once. The chain is built from TRBV7-2 and TRBJ1-1; D is ambiguous. Between the trimmed V and J ends, which lost 1 base and 0 bases, there was a span of 15 bases. Germline CDR1 reads SGHTA; CDR2 reads FQGNSA. This CDR3 has 17 residues. DNA for the CDR3: TGTGCCAGCAGCTTAGATGTTTACTATTACCTGAACACTGAAGCTTTCTTT. Its translation: CASSLDVYYYLNTEAFF. The complete variable domain, with remaining parts taken from reference TRBV7-2 and TRBJ1-1, reads GAGVSQSPSNKVTEKGKDVELRCDPISGHTALYWYRQSLGQGLEFLIYFQGNSAPDKSGLPSDRFSAERTGGSVSTLTIQRTQQEDSAVYLCASSLDVYYYLNTEAFFGQGTRLTVV.

In DNA form, the CDR3 reads TGTGCCAGTAGTATTGCAGGGAACGGCTACACCTTC. This codes for CASSIAGNGYTF. J is TRBJ1-2 and V is TRBV19, with a possible D match to TRBD1 (5 bases). Germline V gene data show CDR1 as LNHDA and CDR2 as SQIVND (reference sequence). The CDR3 extends over 12 amino acids. The V and J ends lost 3 bases and 8 bases respectively, with 10 bases between them.

The chain recombines TRBV5-1 with TRBJ1-2; no firm D call. The CDR3 is 15 amino acids. With 0 bases removed from V and 4 bases from J, the gap between germline ends came to 13 bases. CDR1 is SGHRS, CDR2 YFSETQ, per germline. CDR3 DNA: TGCGCCAGCAGCTTGGGGGAGCCGGGTTCCTATGGCTACACCTTC. Translated, it gives CASSLGEPGSYGYTF.

This clone has a single count. The chain combines TRBV9 with TRBJ2-2; 8 bases are a match to TRBD2. The CDR3 extends over 16 amino acids. CDR1 and CDR2 from the germline V gene are SGDLS and YYNGEE. J gave up 4 bases and V 4 bases, and 9 bases lay outside the gene matches. The CDR3 loop is CASSSRLASVTGELFF. The DNA for the CDR3 is TGTGCCAGCAGCTCGCGACTAGCGTCGGTCACCGGGGAGCTGTTTTTT.

The chain carries TRBV6-2 or TRBV6-3 and TRBJ1-3; weak D call: TRBD1 (5 bases). V lost 4 bases and J lost 3, with 10 bases in between. This CDR3 is 14 amino acids long. From germline, CDR1 is MNHEY and CDR2 SVGEGT. This CDR3 reads CASSSPGHGNTIYF. CDR3 in DNA: TGTGCCAGCAGTTCCCCCGGACATGGAAACACCATATATTTT.

The chain is built from TRBV21-1 and TRBJ1-3; TRBD1, the D gene given by the table, was not confirmed from the DNA. TRBV21-1 is shown as a pseudogene. The CDR3 is 16 amino acids. This CDR3 reads CASSGTGGRSGNTIYF. As DNA, the CDR3 is TGTGCCAGCAGTGGGACAGGGGGCCGATCTGGAAACACCATATATTTT.

This clone appeared a few times. V is TRBV7-2 and J is TRBJ2-4, with 9 bases lining up with TRBD1. Trimming removed 4 bases from V and 4 bases from J; junction bases left unmatched: 5. This CDR3 comprises 15 residues. Per the germline V gene, CDR1 is SGHTA and CDR2 is FQGNSA. The CDR3 reads CASSSAGTGKNIQYF. CDR3 sequence (DNA): TGTGCCAGCAGCTCCGCCGGGACAGGGAAAAACATTCAGTACTTC.

This chain joins TRBV5-6 and TRBJ1-5; TRBD1 is a possible D gene (6 bases). The germline V and J ends were trimmed by 0 bases and 4 bases, with 8 bases remaining between them. Germline loops: CDR1 SGHDT, CDR2 YYEEEE. The CDR3 is made up of 14 amino acids. CDR3 sequence: CASSLAGTNQPQHF. The CDR3 DNA is TGTGCCAGCAGCTTGGCCGGGACAAATCAGCCCCAGCATTTT.

The chain recombines TRBV5-1 with TRBJ1-6, with TRBD1 matching over 9 bases. Germline lookup yields CDR1 SGHRS and CDR2 YFSETQ. The CDR3 totals 14 residues. V gave up 4 bases and J gave up 7 bases; unmatched junction bases: 3. In DNA, the CDR3 is TGCGCCAGCAGCGTGGACAGGGGAAATTCACCCCTCCACTTT. Protein sequence: CASSVDRGNSPLHF.

The chain links TRBV9 to TRBJ2-3; 10 bases align to TRBD2. The CDR3 loop spans 16 amino acids. CDR1 and CDR2 (germline): SGDLS, YYNGEE. The V gene end was trimmed by 0 bases and the J gene end by 8 bases; junction bases not matched to a gene: 9. In nucleotides, the CDR3 is TGTGCCAGCAGCGTAGCTAGCGGGGGACCCGTCACTACGCAGTATTTT. The encoded protein is CASSVASGGPVTTQYF.

In nucleotides, the CDR3 is TGTGCCAGCAGTGAAAACCACAGGGGCCTCTACGAGCAGTACTTC. This gives the protein CASSENHRGLYEQYF. The chain joins TRBV6-1 to TRBJ2-7; TRBD1 agrees at 7 bases. The length of the CDR3 is 15 residues. Trimming removed 2 bases from V and 3 bases from J; junction bases left unmatched: 7. The germline CDR1 and CDR2 sequences are MNHNS and SASEGT.

This clone appeared once. The chain uses TRBV19 and TRBJ2-5, with 9 bases aligning to TRBD1. CDR1 and CDR2 (germline): LNHDA, SQIVND (reference sequence). With 3 bases clipped from V and 5 bases from J, the junction kept 4 bases outside the gene matches. The CDR3 loop spans 14 amino acids. CDR3 bases: TGTGCCAGTAGTATGACAGGGGGACGGGAGACCCAGTACTTC. It translates to CASSMTGGRETQYF.

This chain links TRBV6-5 with TRBJ2-7; 8 nucleotides agree with TRBD1. V lost 6 bases to trimming and J lost 5 bases; unmatched junction nucleotides: 12. The germline gives CDR1 MNHEY, CDR2 SVGAGI. This CDR3 is 15 amino acids long. Here the CDR3 DNA reads TGTGCCAGCAGAAAGAACAGGGGGATCGGCCACGAGCAGTACTTC. It codes for CASRKNRGIGHEQYF.

V and J are TRBV7-2 and TRBJ1-6; 10 bases are a match to TRBD1. CDR1 and CDR2 (germline): SGHTA, FQGNSA. The CDR3 runs to 15 residues. The ends lost 5 bases at V and 7 bases at J; junction bases unmatched: 5. CDR3 sequence (DNA): TGTGCCAGCAGCCCCCAGGGACAGGGGAATTCACCCCTCCACTTT. It translates to CASSPQGQGNSPLHF.

This chain connects TRBV4-1 to TRBJ1-1; D is perhaps TRBD1 (5 bases). The CDR3 contains 20 residues. The ends were cut back, 1 base at V and 0 bases at J, with 24 bases in the middle. CDR1 is MGHRA, CDR2 YSYEKL, per germline. The CDR3 loop is CASSQGGLSDPVFMNTEAFF. Here the CDR3 DNA reads TGCGCCAGCAGCCAAGGGGGCCTCTCGGACCCGGTTTTCATGAACACTGAAGCTTTCTTT.

The chain is built from TRBV11-2 and TRBJ2-1, with 9 bases matching TRBD2. The CDR3 covers 15 residues. Germline assignment: CDR1 SGHAT and CDR2 FQNNGV. With 7 bases clipped from V and 2 bases from J, the junction kept 6 bases outside the gene matches. This CDR3 reads CASNPSGGPYNEQFF. CDR3 nucleotides: TGTGCCAGCAACCCAAGCGGGGGGCCCTACAATGAGCAGTTCTTC.

A single count supports this clone. The chain is built from TRBV4-3 and TRBJ1-1, with 7 bases that match TRBD1. After removal of 5 bases from V and 4 bases from J, the junction contained 7 bases not matched to a gene. The CDR3 loop spans 14 amino acids. Germline V gene lookup returns CDR1 LGHNA and CDR2 YSLEER. The CDR3 region is CASSMDRRSTEAFF. The CDR3 region has the DNA TGCGCCAGCAGCATGGACAGGCGGAGCACTGAAGCTTTCTTT.